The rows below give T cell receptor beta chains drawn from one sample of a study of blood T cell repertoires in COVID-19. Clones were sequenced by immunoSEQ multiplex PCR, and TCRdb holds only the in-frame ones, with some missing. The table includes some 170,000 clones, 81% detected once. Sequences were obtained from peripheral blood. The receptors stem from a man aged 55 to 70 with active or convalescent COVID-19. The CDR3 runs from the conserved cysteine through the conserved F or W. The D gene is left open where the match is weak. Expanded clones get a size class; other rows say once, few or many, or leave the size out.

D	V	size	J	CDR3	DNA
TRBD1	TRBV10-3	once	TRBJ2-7	CAISESFPGQASYEQYF	TGTGCCATCAGTGAGTCTTTCCCGGGACAGGCTTCCTACGAGCAGTACTTC
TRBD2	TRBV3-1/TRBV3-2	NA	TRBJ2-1	CASSRGTSGSSNEQFF	TGTGCCAGCAGCCGCGGGACTAGCGGGAGTAGCAATGAGCAGTTCTTC
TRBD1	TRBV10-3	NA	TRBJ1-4	CAISESTGGWEKLFF	TGTGCCATCAGTGAGTCCACAGGGGGCTGGGAAAAACTGTTTTTT
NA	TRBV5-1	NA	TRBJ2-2	CASSLAGGRGTGELFF	TGCGCCAGCAGCTTGGCAGGGGGGAGAGGGACCGGGGAGCTGTTTTTT
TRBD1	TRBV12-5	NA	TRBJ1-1	CASGFGTGVRNTEAFF	TGTGCTAGTGGTTTCGGTACAGGGGTGAGAAACACTGAAGCTTTCTTT
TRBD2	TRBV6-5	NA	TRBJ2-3	CASSSGLVTTDTQYF	TGTGCCAGCAGCTCGGGACTAGTCACCACAGATACGCAGTATTTT
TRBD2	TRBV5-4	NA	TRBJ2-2	CASSPGGASGNTGELFF	TGTGCCAGCAGCCCCGGAGGGGCTAGCGGAAACACCGGGGAGCTGTTTTTT
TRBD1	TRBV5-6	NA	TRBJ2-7	CASRRGLSYEQYF	TGTGCCAGCCGCAGGGGGCTATCCTACGAGCAGTACTTC
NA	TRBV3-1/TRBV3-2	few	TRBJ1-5	CASTSTPGQPQHF	TGTGCCAGCACCTCGACCCCAGGCCAGCCCCAGCATTTT
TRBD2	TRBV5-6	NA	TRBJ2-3	CASSLWGGTDTQYF	TGTGCCAGCAGCTTGTGGGGAGGGACAGATACGCAGTATTTT
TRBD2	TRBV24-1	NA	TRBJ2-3	CATRGEGTSTDTQYF	TGTGCCACCAGGGGGGAGGGGACTAGCACAGATACGCAGTATTTT
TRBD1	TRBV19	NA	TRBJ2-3	CASRDLGTGPTDTQYF	TGTGCCAGTCGAGACTTGGGGACAGGACCCACAGATACGCAGTATTTT
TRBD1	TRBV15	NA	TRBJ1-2	CATSRTGMNYGYTF	TGTGCCACCAGCAGGACAGGGATGAACTATGGCTACACCTTC
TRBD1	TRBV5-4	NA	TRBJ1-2	CASSARDRGSYGYTF	TGTGCCAGCAGCGCTCGGGACAGGGGGTCCTATGGCTACACCTTC
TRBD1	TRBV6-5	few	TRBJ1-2	CASSSWDSYYGYTF	TGTGCCAGCAGTTCTTGGGACAGCTACTATGGCTACACCTTC
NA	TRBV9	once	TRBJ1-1	CASSVAGQNTEAFF	TGTGCCAGCAGCGTAGCAGGACAGAACACTGAAGCTTTCTTT
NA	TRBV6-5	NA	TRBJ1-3	CASRSTGNTIYF	TGTGCCAGCAGAAGTACAGGAAACACCATATATTTT
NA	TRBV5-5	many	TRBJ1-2	CASSARDYYGYTF	TGTGCCAGCAGCGCCCGGGACTACTATGGCTACACCTTC
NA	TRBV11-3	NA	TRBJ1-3	CASSLGGGTGNTIYF	TGTGCCAGCAGCTTAGGAGGGGGAACTGGAAACACCATATATTTT
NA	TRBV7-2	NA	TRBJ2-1	CASSPERLQFF	TGTGCCAGCAGCCCCGAGCGCCTACAGTTCTTC
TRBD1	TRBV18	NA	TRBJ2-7	CASSPPGQGVYEQYF	TGTGCCAGCTCACCACCGGGACAGGGCGTCTACGAGCAGTACTTC
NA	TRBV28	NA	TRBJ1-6	CASSLRNLRSPLHF	TGTGCCAGCAGTTTGCGAAATTTGCGCTCACCCCTCCACTTT
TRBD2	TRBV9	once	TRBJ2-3	CASSVGLAGPTDTQYF	TGTGCCAGCAGCGTAGGTCTAGCGGGACCCACAGATACGCAGTATTTT
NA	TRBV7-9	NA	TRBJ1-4	CASQQRGSGRDREKLFF	TGTGCCAGCCAGCAGCGGGGATCAGGCAGGGATCGAGAAAAACTGTTTTTT
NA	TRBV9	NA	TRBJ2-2	CASSAGGPDLRWAGELFF	TGTGCCAGCAGCGCCGGTGGGCCTGATCTACGGTGGGCCGGGGAGCTGTTTTTT
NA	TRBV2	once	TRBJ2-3	CAISGRTDTQYF	TGTGCCATTTCAGGTCGCACAGATACGCAGTATTTT
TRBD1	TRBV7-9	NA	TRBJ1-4	CASSSNRGPNEKLFF	TGTGCCAGCAGCTCTAACAGGGGGCCTAATGAAAAACTGTTTTTT
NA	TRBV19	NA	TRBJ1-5	CASSPGINQPQHF	TGTGCCAGTAGTCCCGGGATAAATCAGCCCCAGCATTTT
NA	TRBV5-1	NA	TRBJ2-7	CASSLGQRTDEQYF	TGCGCCAGCAGCTTGGGGCAGAGAACAGACGAGCAGTACTTC
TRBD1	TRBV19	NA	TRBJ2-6	CASSYRGTGGSGANVLTF	TGTGCCAGTAGTTATCGAGGGACAGGGGGCTCTGGGGCCAACGTCCTGACTTTC
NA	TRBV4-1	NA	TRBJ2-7	CASSQGEDIRVYEQYF	TGCGCCAGCAGCCAAGGTGAGGACATTCGGGTCTACGAGCAGTACTTC
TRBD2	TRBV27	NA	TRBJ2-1	CASSLSGRGNEQFF	TGTGCCAGCAGTTTATCAGGGAGGGGCAATGAGCAGTTCTTC
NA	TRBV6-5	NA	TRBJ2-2	CASSYSTGTGELFF	TGTGCCAGCAGTTACTCGACGGGCACCGGGGAGCTGTTTTTT
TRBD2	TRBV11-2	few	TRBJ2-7	CASSSVRGAGEQYF	TGTGCCAGCAGTTCCGTGCGGGGGGCAGGCGAGCAGTACTTC
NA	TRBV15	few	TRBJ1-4	CATSRDRGGEKLFF	TGTGCCACCAGCAGAGACAGGGGTGGTGAAAAACTGTTTTTT
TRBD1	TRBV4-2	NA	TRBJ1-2	CASSQVPGGFDYGYTF	TGTGCCAGCAGCCAAGTCCCAGGGGGGTTCGACTATGGCTACACCTTC
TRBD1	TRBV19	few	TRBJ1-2	CASSPQGAGDYGYTF	TGTGCCAGTAGCCCACAGGGGGCAGGGGACTATGGCTACACCTTC
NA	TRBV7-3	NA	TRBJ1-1	CASSLGGKNTEAFF	TGTGCCAGCAGCTTAGGAGGGAAGAACACTGAAGCTTTCTTT
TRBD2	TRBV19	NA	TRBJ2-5	CASSLTSSGRGPTQYF	TGTGCCAGTAGTCTGACTAGTAGCGGGAGGGGTCCGACCCAGTACTTC
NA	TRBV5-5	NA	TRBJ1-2	CASSLVLGASDLLGYTF	TGTGCCAGCAGCTTGGTTCTAGGAGCCTCTGATCTTTTAGGCTACACCTTC
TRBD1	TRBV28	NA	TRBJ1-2	CASSLRAPGQSGGYTF	TGTGCCAGCAGTTTAAGGGCGCCGGGACAGTCGGGGGGCTACACCTTC